This TCR beta chain was identified during a study of patients and donors after allogeneic stem cell transplantation. TCRdb ran MiXCR on the RT-PCR reads and lists one entry per CDR3 protein. The table shows around 150,000 distinct CDR3 sequences, with about 40% occurring only once. The CDR3 spans 13 residues. V was pared by 2 bases and J by 9 bases, with 13 bases between. From germline, CDR1 is SGHTA and CDR2 FQGNSA. The sample comprised blood, either unsorted or a sorted T cell fraction (not recorded which). The sequence came from a human donor who was either an allogeneic HSCT recipient or a stem cell or donor lymphocyte infusion donor (not recorded which). It is not recorded whose cells these are; they may come from a transplant donor. The chain links TRBV7-2 to TRBJ1-1; D possibly corresponds to TRBD1 (5 bases). CDR3 nucleotide sequence: TGTGCCAGCAGCTTAATAGGGGCAGGGAAAGCTTTCTTT. Amino acid sequence: CASSLIGAGKAFF.